These 2 T cell receptor beta chains were sequenced from one sample in a study of shared clonotypes between healthy human individuals. Assay used: immunoSEQ multiplex PCR; TCRdb lists only in-frame clones, some missing. The repertoire holds some 1.1 million clones, with roughly 77% as singletons. Sequenced material: memory CD4+ T cells from PBMCs. Sample subset: CD45RA-negative fraction. These receptors all come from a man between 18 and 29 years old in good health. Some clones in this sample may be carry-over from other donors' samples.

As for this clone: This may be a read error, as it is one base from a much larger clone. The rearrangement links TRBV28 to TRBJ2-5; maybe TRBD2 (5 bases). The CDR3 runs to 15 residues. CDR1 is MDHEN and CDR2 is SYDVKM in the germline V gene. V lost 6 bases and J 2 bases, leaving 16 bases between the germline ends. CDR3 bases: TGTGCCAGCAGAACCTCCTTGGGAGAACAAGAGACCCAGTACTTC. Its protein is CASRTSLGEQETQYF.

This chain joins TRBV7-7 and TRBJ2-2; no clear D gene. The CDR3 contains 12 residues. V was pared by 1 base and J by 10 bases, with 7 bases between. The germline gives CDR1 SSHAT, CDR2 FNYEAQ (reference sequence). The CDR3 here is CASSLGGQELFF. The CDR3 nucleotides are TGTGCCAGCAGCTTAGGAGGCCAGGAGCTGTTTTTT. Based on the CDR3 plus reference TRBV7-7 and TRBJ2-2, the full variable domain is GAGVSQSPRYKVTKRGQDVTLRCDPISSHATLYWYQQALGQGPEFLTYFNYEAQPDKSGLPSDRFSAERPEGSISTLTIQRTEQRDSAMYRCASSLGGQELFFGEGSRLTVL.